The 25 T cell receptor beta chains listed next were all sequenced from one sample in a study of shared clonotypes between healthy human individuals (TCRdb year 2020). The receptor library was made with the immunoSEQ multiplex PCR assay. Sourced from immuneACCESS, this table was stored by TCRdb with only in-frame sequences that have V and J called. A share of the clones is absent; for the studies checked, an unresolved V gene accounts for under half, and the remainder has no known explanation. Recorded for this sample are some 1.5 million clones; 98% of them occurred a single time. The ten largest clones capture 0.45% of the sample. The specimen was naive CD4+ T cells sorted from blood. This specimen's cell subset or site label, per the study, means: CD45RA+ positively selected. The origin of the receptors is a man aged 30 to 45 in good health.

CDR3 amino acids: CASSPQMNIQYF. In nucleotides, the CDR3 is TGTGCCAGCTCGCCTCAGATGAACATTCAGTACTTC. The V gene is TRBV18, the J gene TRBJ2-4, with unresolved D. V was shortened by 6 bases and J by 7 bases, with 10 bases between the two germline ends. Per germline, CDR1 KGHSH and CDR2 LQKENI. The CDR3 is 12 amino acids.

Concerning this clone itself: Other DNA sequences from this sample encode an identical CDR3 as well. V is TRBV5-1 and J is TRBJ2-5; the D is unclear. Looked up from germline, CDR1 is SGHRS and CDR2 is YFSETQ. This CDR3 spans 14 amino acids. Trimming shortened V by 0 bases and J by 3 bases, and 9 bases separated the two germline ends. CDR3 sequence reads: CASSLVGREETQYF. In nucleotides, the CDR3 is TGCGCCAGCAGCTTGGTCGGCAGAGAAGAGACCCAGTACTTC.

V gene TRBV7-9 combines with J gene TRBJ2-7; 7 bases line up with TRBD1. The V and J ends lost 8 bases and 2 bases, in that order; junction bases with no gene match: 15. The CDR3 has 16 residues. Germline CDR1 reads SEHNR; CDR2 reads FQNEAQ (reference sequence). CDR3 DNA: TGTGCCAGCGGGTCCATGTCCGGGACAGCCCCCTACGAGCAGTACTTC. Protein product: CASGSMSGTAPYEQYF.

This chain connects TRBV10-1 to TRBJ2-7; D is tentatively TRBD1 or TRBD2 (5 bases each). CDR1 WNHNN and CDR2 SYGVQD come from the germline V gene (reference sequence). The V and J ends lost 0 bases and 6 bases respectively, with 12 bases between them. CDR3 length: 14 amino acids. CDR3 region: CASSESGVMFEQYF. In DNA, the CDR3 is TGCGCCAGCAGTGAGTCGGGGGTCATGTTCGAGCAGTACTTC.

The chain couples TRBV7-2 to TRBJ2-3; 10 bases agree with TRBD2. The trim removed 5 bases at V and 6 bases at J, leaving 5 bases unmatched. The germline gives CDR1 SGHTA, CDR2 FQGNSA. The CDR3 loop spans 14 amino acids. CDR3 sequence: CASSKREGRDTQYF. The CDR3, as DNA: TGTGCCAGCAGCAAGCGGGAGGGTAGGGATACGCAGTATTTT.

The chain carries TRBV9 and TRBJ1-1; D might be TRBD1 (5 bases). CDR1 and CDR2 (germline): SGDLS, YYNGEE. Deletions cut 9 bases from V and 4 bases from J, with 16 bases between. This CDR3 region has 13 residues. CDR3 loop: CATSLREGTEAFF. DNA for the CDR3: TGTGCCACGTCACTCAGGGAAGGCACTGAAGCTTTCTTT.

V is TRBV7-2 and J is TRBJ2-7, with TRBD2 as a possible D gene (5 bases). The CDR3 spans 13 residues. V was cut by 5 bases and J by 2 bases, with 10 bases left in between. Germline V lookup: CDR1 SGHTA, CDR2 FQGNSA. This chain's CDR3 is CASSGGPTYEQYF. The CDR3 coding sequence is TGTGCCAGCAGCGGCGGGCCCACCTACGAGCAGTACTTC.

V and J are TRBV10-2 and TRBJ1-1, with TRBD1 matching over 10 bases. The CDR3 runs 18 residues. Germline CDR1 is WSHSY and CDR2 is SAAADI. V was pared by 4 bases and J by 1 base, with 12 bases of the junction left unmatched. CDR3 sequence (DNA): TGCGCCAGCAGTGGGGGGCGGGACAGGGGTGCTGGGAACACTGAAGCTTTCTTT. Amino acid sequence: CASSGGRDRGAGNTEAFF.

The chain carries TRBV19 and TRBJ2-1, with 7 bases fitting TRBD2. The germline CDR1 and CDR2 sequences are LNHDA and SQIVND (reference sequence). The CDR3 contains 16 residues. Trimming cost V 4 bases and J 2 bases; bases outside gene matches: 8. CDR3 nucleotide sequence: TGTGCCAGTAGTAGCGGGAGTATATTAGCCTACAATGAGCAGTTCTTC. It specifies CASSSGSILAYNEQFF.

The rearrangement joins TRBV28 to TRBJ2-7, with TRBD2 matching over 14 bases. The CDR3 totals 16 residues. In germline, CDR1 is MDHEN, CDR2 SYDVKM. V gave up 0 bases and J gave up 2 bases; unmatched junction bases: 0. The CDR3 sequence is CASSLWTSGRAYEQYF. In nucleotides, the CDR3 is TGTGCCAGCAGTTTATGGACTAGCGGGAGGGCCTACGAGCAGTACTTC. Filled out from reference TRBV28 and TRBJ2-7, the complete variable domain reads DVKVTQSSRYLVKRTGEKVFLECVQDMDHENMFWYRQDPGLGLRLIYFSYDVKMKEKGDIPEGYSVSREKKERFSLILESASTNQTSMYLCASSLWTSGRAYEQYFGPGTRLTVT.

CDR3 sequence: CASSPLPFTSGSMETQYF. The CDR3 region has the DNA TGTGCCAGCTCACCTCTCCCTTTTACTAGCGGGAGCATGGAGACCCAGTACTTC. J is TRBJ2-5 and V is TRBV18; TRBD2 matches at 11 bases. Germline values: CDR1 KGHSH, CDR2 LQKENI. The trim removed 3 bases at V and 5 bases at J, leaving 14 bases unmatched. The CDR3 covers 18 residues.

The chain couples TRBV28 to TRBJ1-2; TRBD1 matches at 11 bases. This CDR3 is built from 17 residues. After removal of 6 bases from V and 2 bases from J, the junction contained 11 bases not matched to a gene. Germline V gene data show CDR1 as MDHEN and CDR2 as SYDVKM. Here the CDR3 DNA reads TGTGCCAGCAGGCCTCAAGGGACAGGGGGTTTAAACTATGGCTACACCTTC. Translated, it gives CASRPQGTGGLNYGYTF.

CDR3 DNA: TGTGCCAGCAGCGGTAGCGGGAGGGCCGAGTCCGGATCCTACAATGAGCAGTTCTTC. Translating gives CASSGSGRAESGSYNEQFF. The chain links TRBV7-9 to TRBJ2-1; 11 nucleotides match TRBD2. CDR3 length: 19 residues. V shed 5 bases and J 1 base; nucleotides not matched to a gene: 13. The V gene's germline CDR1 is SEHNR and CDR2 FQNEAQ (reference sequence).

The chain uses TRBV5-5 and TRBJ2-3; no firm D call. This CDR3 region has 11 residues. Trimming removed 0 bases at V and 4 bases at J, with 0 bases between. Germline V CDR1 and CDR2: SGHKS, YYEKEE (reference sequence). The DNA of the CDR3 is TGTGCCAGCAGCTTGGCAGATACGCAGTATTTT. It is translated as CASSLADTQYF.

The V gene is TRBV5-1, the J gene TRBJ2-3, with a possible D match to TRBD2 (5 bases). The CDR3 contains 16 residues. Trimming removed 0 bases from V and 0 bases from J, with 11 bases in between. Germline V gene sequence: CDR1 SGHRS, CDR2 YFSETQ. Here the CDR3 DNA reads TGCGCCAGCAGCTTGGTAGTGGGAGTCAGCACAGATACGCAGTATTTT. It encodes CASSLVVGVSTDTQYF.

This clone has a single count. J is TRBJ1-5 and V is TRBV18; 7 bases agree with TRBD1. V lost 3 bases and J lost 7; bases outside the gene matches: 6. The CDR3 is 14 residues long. Germline CDR1 is KGHSH and CDR2 is LQKENI. DNA for the CDR3: TGTGCCAGCTCACCTTTTACAGGGGTACAGCCCCAGCATTTT. Amino acids: CASSPFTGVQPQHF.

The chain links TRBV7-2 to TRBJ2-1; 13 nucleotides line up with TRBD2. This CDR3 comprises 16 residues. CDR1 is SGHTA and CDR2 is FQGNSA in the germline V gene. The ends lost 4 bases at V and 7 bases at J; junction bases unmatched: 7. The CDR3 reads CASSSQGLAGPNEQFF. CDR3 in DNA: TGTGCCAGCAGCTCCCAGGGACTAGCGGGGCCGAATGAGCAGTTCTTC.

This chain uses TRBV5-4 with TRBJ2-7; TRBD1 aligns across 7 bases. Per the germline V gene, CDR1 is SGHNT and CDR2 is YYREEE (reference sequence). CDR3 length: 14 residues. After removal of 3 bases from V and 6 bases from J, the junction contained 9 bases not matched to a gene. The CDR3 DNA reads as TGTGCCAGCAGCTCCCGCTCGACAGGGTCCGAGCAGTACTTC. It translates to CASSSRSTGSEQYF.

The chain joins TRBV9 to TRBJ2-5, with 7 bases that match TRBD2. Germline loops: CDR1 SGDLS, CDR2 YYNGEE. The CDR3 contains 14 residues. J gave up 1 base and V 4 bases, and 4 bases lay outside the gene matches. The CDR3, as DNA: TGTGCCAGCAGCCCGCGGGGGACCCAAGAGACCCAGTACTTC. It yields the protein CASSPRGTQETQYF. Full variable domain (outside the CDR3, taken from reference TRBV9 and TRBJ2-5): DSGVTQTPKHLITATGQRVTLRCSPRSGDLSVYWYQQSLDQGLQFLIQYYNGEERAKGNILERFSAQQFPDLHSELNLSSLELGDSALYFCASSPRGTQETQYFGPGTRLLVL.

The chain employs TRBV11-2 and TRBJ2-7, with 7 bases that match TRBD2. Germline CDR1 reads SGHAT; CDR2 reads FQNNGV. The CDR3 covers 14 residues. Losses at the gene ends were 3 bases for V and 5 bases for J; bases not matched to a gene: 7. CDR3 nucleotides: TGTGCCAGCAGCTTCCGGCGGGAGAACGACGAGCAGTACTTC. It translates to CASSFRRENDEQYF.

The chain is built from TRBV7-9 and TRBJ1-4; D gene unclear. The V and J ends lost 1 base and 5 bases respectively, with 17 bases between them. CDR3 length: 17 amino acids. Per the germline V gene, CDR1 is SEHNR and CDR2 is FQNEAQ (reference sequence). The CDR3 nucleotides are TGTGCCAGCAGCTTAGTTCCCCGAGTAGTGACGAATGAAAAACTGTTTTTT. It encodes CASSLVPRVVTNEKLFF.

V and J are TRBV6-5 and TRBJ1-2; D call uncertain. Trimming left V 7 bases short and J 2 bases short, with 17 bases between. The germline V gene encodes CDR1 MNHEY and CDR2 SVGAGI. The CDR3 sequence is 15 residues long. CDR3 in amino acids: CASISPGKGNYGYTF. CDR3 sequence (DNA): TGTGCCAGCATCTCACCGGGCAAAGGGAACTATGGCTACACCTTC.

This chain connects TRBV19 to TRBJ2-2, with D perhaps TRBD1 (5 bases). This CDR3 spans 15 amino acids. CDR1 is LNHDA, CDR2 SQIVND, per germline (reference sequence). V gave up 7 bases and J gave up 10 bases, with 22 bases separating them. The CDR3 DNA follows: TGTGCCAGTAAGGACACTATCGTGCCAAGGTTGGAGCTGTTTTTT. Encoded protein: CASKDTIVPRLELFF.

The rearrangement uses TRBV11-3 and TRBJ2-3; no firm D call. There are 17 residues in the CDR3. Germline CDR1 is SGHNT and CDR2 is YENEEA. V gave up 1 base and J gave up 2 bases, with 16 bases separating them. The CDR3 DNA reads TGTGCCAGCAGCTTAGGATCCCGTAGCTCCGACACAGATACGCAGTATTTT. Its protein is CASSLGSRSSDTDTQYF. Full variable domain (rest looked up from reference TRBV11-3 and TRBJ2-3): EAGVVQSPRYKIIEKKQPVAFWCNPISGHNTLYWYLQNLGQGPELLIRYENEEAVDDSQLPKDRFSAERLKGVDSTLKIQPAELGDSAVYLCASSLGSRSSDTDTQYFGPGTRLTVL.

This chain connects TRBV23-1 to TRBJ1-2, with 7 nucleotides matching TRBD1. TRBV23-1 is classed as an ORF, of uncertain function. J lost 2 bases, V lost 8 bases, and 8 bases had no gene match. The CDR3 is 14 amino acids. Here the CDR3 reads CASDTGESNYGYTF. The CDR3 region has the DNA TGCGCCAGCGACACAGGGGAATCGAACTATGGCTACACCTTC.